A selection of T cell receptor beta chains follows, all from one sample in a study of shared clonotypes between healthy human individuals. Assay used: immunoSEQ multiplex PCR; TCRdb lists only in-frame clones, some missing. Of fewer than 800,000 clones listed, just over 90% were seen once; the top ten hold more than 20%. The sample consisted of naive CD8+ T cells sorted from blood. The receptors originated from a man under 40 in good health. The CDR3 runs from the conserved cysteine through the conserved F or W. A D gene is named only where the DNA matches it firmly. The listing skips clone size in some rows; elsewhere it reads once, few, many or a size class.

v_gene,d_gene,abundance,j_gene,CDR3nt,CDR3aa
TRBV7-6,-,-,TRBJ2-7,TGTGCCAGCGGATGGGGGCCCTACGAGCAGTACTTC,CASGWGPYEQYF
TRBV9,-,-,TRBJ2-1,TGTGCCAGCAGCGTAGGTGCACAGCGAGCCTACAATGAGCAGTTCTTC,CASSVGAQRAYNEQFF
TRBV9,TRBD2,-,TRBJ2-3,TGTGCCAGCAGCGTAGGCGCGACTAGCGGGAGTCGGGATACGCAGTATTTT,CASSVGATSGSRDTQYF
TRBV4-1,-,-,TRBJ2-1,TGCGCCAGCAGCCAAGGAGAATTGGGGGGTGAGCAGTTCTTC,CASSQGELGGEQFF
TRBV19,-,-,TRBJ1-2,TGTGCCAGTACGGACGGAGACGAGCGTACCTTC,CASTDGDERTF
TRBV27,TRBD1,-,TRBJ1-5,TGTGCCAGCGCTGCGGAGGGGGCTTGGCAGCCCCAGCATTTT,CASAAEGAWQPQHF
TRBV6-1,-,-,TRBJ2-7,TGTGCCAGCAGTGGCCTAGCCCGCGAGCAGTACTTC,CASSGLAREQYF
TRBV13,-,-,TRBJ1-1,TGTGCCAGCAGCTTAAGGGCAGTTGAAGCTTTCTTT,CASSLRAVEAFF
TRBV27,-,-,TRBJ1-2,TGTGCCAGCAGTCCTGGACGCTCTAACTATGGCTACACCTTC,CASSPGRSNYGYTF
TRBV7-9,TRBD2,-,TRBJ2-5,TGTGCCAGCAGCTTACCGGGACTAGCGGCTACAAGTACCCAGTACTTC,CASSLPGLAATSTQYF
TRBV28,-,-,TRBJ2-7,TGTGCCAGCAGTTCCCCTGGGCGGCAAAGCTCCTACGAGCAGTACTTC,CASSSPGRQSSYEQYF
TRBV28,-,many,TRBJ1-5,TGTGCCAGCAGTTCTGGGGGACGGTTGAGCAATCAGCCCCAGCATTTT,CASSSGGRLSNQPQHF
TRBV2,-,-,TRBJ2-3,TGTGCTACCCGACTAATTCTTAGCACAGATACGCAGTATTTT,CATRLILSTDTQYF
TRBV5-8,-,-,TRBJ2-7,TGTGCCAGCAGCTTGGGAGTAAAGAAGTACTTC,CASSLGVKKYF
TRBV7-9,-,few,TRBJ2-7,TGTGCCAGCAGGCTGGAGGGGATCTACGAGCAGTACTTC,CASRLEGIYEQYF
TRBV6-1,-,once,TRBJ1-1,TGTGCCAGCGAGGGGAACACTGAAGCTTTCTTT,CASEGNTEAFF
TRBV7-9,-,-,TRBJ1-2,TGTGCCAGCAGCTTAGCAGGATCCTATGGCTACACCTTC,CASSLAGSYGYTF
TRBV7-9,-,-,TRBJ2-7,TGTGCCAGCGAACAGAGTGGAAGAGCATCCTACGAGCAGTACTTC,CASEQSGRASYEQYF
TRBV9,-,-,TRBJ1-1,TGTGCCAGCAGCGTGGGGCCCTACAGGGTGGAGAACACTGAAGCTTTCTTT,CASSVGPYRVENTEAFF
TRBV27,-,-,TRBJ2-1,TGTGCCAGCAGTTTTAGCGACCCATACAATGAGCAGTTCTTC,CASSFSDPYNEQFF
TRBV10-3,-,-,TRBJ1-5,TGTGCCACAGGGGAAAATAGCAATCAGCCCCAGCATTTT,CATGENSNQPQHF
TRBV11-3,TRBD1,-,TRBJ2-7,TGTGCCAGCAGCAGCCGGGACAGGGCCTACGAGCAGTACTTC,CASSSRDRAYEQYF
TRBV5-4,TRBD1,-,TRBJ1-5,TGTGCCAGCAGCTTGGGGGGCAGGGGGCGACCCAGTCAGCCCCAGCATTTT,CASSLGGRGRPSQPQHF
TRBV29-1,TRBD2,-,TRBJ2-3,TGCAGCGTTGAGGGACTAGCGGGAGTGTGGCAGACCACAGATACGCAGTATTTT,CSVEGLAGVWQTTDTQYF